Each of the 27 T cell receptor beta chains below was sequenced from the same sample in a study of T cell responses to AZD1222 COVID-19 vaccine. Sequencing was performed with immunoSEQ multiplex PCR; in TCRdb, only in-frame clones are kept and a portion is missing. Of around 160,000 clones in the sample, under 95% were seen once. Source: peripheral blood, taken on day 0 of MenACWY control vaccination. The source of these receptors is an adult in good health.

The genes are TRBV5-1 and TRBJ1-2; 9 bases line up with TRBD1. The germline CDR1 and CDR2 sequences are SGHRS and YFSETQ. CDR3 size: 14 residues. V shed 3 bases and J 9 bases; nucleotides not matched to a gene: 9. This CDR3 is CASSSRTGERSYTF. CDR3 DNA sequence: TGCGCCAGCAGCTCCCGGACAGGGGAAAGGAGCTACACCTTC.

The chain combines TRBV19 with TRBJ1-5, with D perhaps TRBD1 (5 bases). V was trimmed by 11 bases and J by 4 bases, leaving 15 bases between them. CDR1 LNHDA and CDR2 SQIVND come from the germline V gene (reference sequence). The CDR3 runs to 13 residues. Written as DNA, the CDR3 is TGTGCCTCTCGTGAAAGGGGAAATCAGCCCCAGCATTTT. Its translation: CASRERGNQPQHF.

This chain joins TRBV3-1 (or the pseudogene TRBV3-2) and TRBJ1-1; tentatively, D is TRBD1 (5 bases). The germline V and J ends were trimmed by 4 bases and 1 base, with 10 bases remaining between them. The CDR3 runs to 14 residues. Germline lookup yields CDR1 LGHDT and CDR2 YNNKEL (reference sequence). The CDR3 spells CASSRDAWNTEAFF. CDR3 bases: TGTGCCAGCAGCCGGGACGCTTGGAACACTGAAGCTTTCTTT.

The chain has TRBV3-1 (or the pseudogene TRBV3-2) and TRBJ2-1; TRBD2 matches at 12 bases. This CDR3 comprises 19 residues. Germline V gives CDR1 LGHDT, CDR2 YNNKEL (reference sequence). Trimming removed 1 base from V and 7 bases from J; junction bases left unmatched: 14. The CDR3 nucleotides read TGTGCCAGCAGCCAAGCCTCCTGGCTAGCGGGGGGGCAATTAAATGAGCAGTTCTTC. Protein: CASSQASWLAGGQLNEQFF.

V gene TRBV28 combines with J gene TRBJ1-2, with TRBD1 matching 8 bases. The V and J ends lost 4 bases and 8 bases, in that order; junction bases with no gene match: 3. From germline, CDR1 is MDHEN and CDR2 SYDVKM. The CDR3 is 12 amino acids. CDR3 nucleotides: TGTGCCAGCAGTTGGACAGGGTCGGGCTACACCTTC. Protein: CASSWTGSGYTF.

The chain combines TRBV6-5 with TRBJ1-1; unclear D gene. This CDR3 is 14 amino acids long. Germline V gene sequence: CDR1 MNHEY, CDR2 SVGAGI. The V gene lost 6 bases and the J gene lost 1 base, with 12 bases spanning the gap. The CDR3 nucleotides are TGTGCCAGCAGGGGAGGGCCAGGGAACACTGAAGCTTTCTTT. Amino acid sequence: CASRGGPGNTEAFF.

The genes are TRBV5-4 and TRBJ1-2, with D hard to call. V dropped 0 bases and J dropped 6 bases, with 12 bases sitting between them. The CDR3 runs to 14 residues. Germline V lookup: CDR1 SGHNT, CDR2 YYREEE (reference sequence). The CDR3 DNA reads TGTGCCAGCAGCTTGGGCAACACGATGGATGGCTACACCTTC. It specifies CASSLGNTMDGYTF.

The V gene is TRBV6-5, the J gene TRBJ2-5; no clear D gene. The germline V gene encodes CDR1 MNHEY and CDR2 SVGAGI. The CDR3 consists of 13 residues. The V and J ends lost 4 bases and 4 bases respectively, with 10 bases between them. CDR3: CASSSGLGETQYF. CDR3 nucleotides: TGTGCCAGCAGTTCGGGTCTAGGAGAGACCCAGTACTTC.

This chain connects TRBV19 to TRBJ1-5; the D gene is possibly TRBD1 (6 bases). Between the trimmed V and J ends, which lost 1 base and 8 bases, there was a span of 15 bases. CDR1 and CDR2 (germline): LNHDA, SQIVND (reference sequence). The CDR3 length is 15 residues. The CDR3 spells CASSIGGTLEEPQHF. In DNA, the CDR3 is TGTGCCAGTAGTATAGGCGGGACATTGGAGGAGCCCCAGCATTTT.

The chain employs TRBV3-1 (or the pseudogene TRBV3-2) and TRBJ2-7; D is unresolved. Germline V gene data show CDR1 as LGHDT and CDR2 as YNNKEL (reference sequence). With 0 bases removed from V and 4 bases from J, the gap between germline ends came to 4 bases. The CDR3 length is 12 residues. The CDR3 region has the DNA TGTGCCAGCAGCCAAGATAGGTACGAGCAGTACTTC. It is translated as CASSQDRYEQYF.

The chain is built from TRBV21-1 and TRBJ2-1; TRBD2, the table's D call, lacks a check against the DNA. TRBV21-1 is an annotated pseudogene. This CDR3 is 13 amino acids long. CDR3 protein: CASSTDLAGEQFF. In nucleotides, the CDR3 is TGTGCCAGCAGCACCGACCTAGCGGGTGAGCAGTTCTTC.

The chain combines TRBV11-2 with TRBJ2-3, with D maybe TRBD2 (6 bases). Deletions cut 1 base from V and 1 base from J, with 6 bases between. The CDR3 is 14 residues long. Germline-derived CDR1 and CDR2 are SGHAT and FQNNGV. The CDR3 is CASSLAGGTDTQYF. The CDR3 bases are TGTGCCAGCAGCTTAGCGGGGGGCACAGATACGCAGTATTTT.

This clone was recorded once. The genes are TRBV4-2 and TRBJ1-4; weak D call: TRBD1 (5 bases). The germline gives CDR1 LGHNA, CDR2 YNFKEQ. The CDR3 contains 15 residues. Trimming pared 1 base from V and 6 bases from J, leaving 12 bases between. CDR3: CASSQVGGLDEKLFF. The CDR3 nucleotides are TGTGCCAGCAGCCAAGTTGGGGGTTTAGATGAAAAACTGTTTTTT.

This sequence joins TRBV15 and TRBJ1-2; 9 nucleotides line up with TRBD1. V trimming: 3 bases; J trimming: 2 bases; junction bases outside the gene matches: 7. This CDR3 spans 16 amino acids. CDR1 and CDR2 from the germline V gene are LNHNV and YYDKDF (reference sequence). The CDR3 sequence: CATSRLPGQGNYGYTF. The CDR3 region has the DNA TGTGCCACCAGCAGGCTTCCGGGACAGGGAAACTATGGCTACACCTTC.

This chain joins TRBV4-1 and TRBJ2-1; 10 nucleotides agree with TRBD2. The trim removed 0 bases at V and 4 bases at J, leaving 3 bases unmatched. The CDR3 is 16 residues long. The V gene's germline CDR1 is MGHRA and CDR2 YSYEKL. The CDR3 DNA reads as TGCGCCAGCAGCCAAGAAGAAGCGGGAGGGTACAATGAGCAGTTCTTC. Its translation: CASSQEEAGGYNEQFF.

A few counts support this clone. This chain uses TRBV6-5 with TRBJ1-5; the match to TRBD1 covers 8 bases. The germline CDR1 and CDR2 sequences are MNHEY and SVGAGI. The J segment lost 7 bases and the V segment lost 6 bases, leaving 8 bases of the junction unmatched. This CDR3 spans 14 amino acids. In DNA form, the CDR3 reads TGTGCCAGCAGAGACAGGGGCGGTATCCAGCCCCAGCATTTT. Translated, it gives CASRDRGGIQPQHF.

The chain recombines TRBV7-9 with TRBJ2-2; 8 bases align to TRBD1. V lost 6 bases to trimming and J lost 6 bases; unmatched junction nucleotides: 12. Looked up from germline, CDR1 is SEHNR and CDR2 is FQNEAQ (reference sequence). This CDR3 comprises 16 residues. CDR3: CASSSQGAQDPGELFF. The CDR3, as DNA: TGTGCCAGCAGTTCCCAGGGGGCGCAGGACCCCGGGGAGCTGTTTTTT.

The rearrangement uses TRBV6-5 and TRBJ2-6; maybe TRBD2 (5 bases). Germline values: CDR1 MNHEY, CDR2 SVGAGI. Trimming took 6 bases from V and 5 from J, leaving 11 bases between them. The CDR3 has 14 residues. CDR3 sequence (DNA): TGTGCCAGCAGCTGGGGAGACCGGGCCAACGTCCTGACTTTC. Its translation is CASSWGDRANVLTF.

The rearrangement links TRBV10-3 to TRBJ1-4, with D perhaps matching TRBD1 (5 bases). The V end lost 4 bases, the J end lost 7 bases, and 10 bases lay between the germline ends. Germline CDR1 is ENHRY and CDR2 is SYGVKD. CDR3 length: 13 residues. This CDR3 reads CAISADTGEKLFF. The CDR3, as DNA: TGTGCCATCAGTGCCGACACAGGTGAAAAACTGTTTTTT.

This clone was detected only once. The chain carries TRBV5-1 and TRBJ2-2, with 9 positions matching TRBD1. Germline CDR1 and CDR2: SGHRS and YFSETQ. The length of the CDR3 is 16 residues. V was pared by 5 bases and J by 6 bases, with 11 bases of the junction left unmatched. CDR3 residues: CASRRSGTGMAGELFF. The CDR3 DNA sequence: TGCGCCAGCAGACGGTCCGGGACAGGGATGGCCGGGGAGCTGTTTTTT.

The chain uses TRBV28 and TRBJ2-6, with D perhaps TRBD1 or TRBD2 (5 bases each). V gave up 8 bases and J gave up 0 bases, with 17 bases separating them. In germline, CDR1 is MDHEN, CDR2 SYDVKM. This CDR3 comprises 17 residues. Here the CDR3 DNA reads TGTGCCAGCGGTGCGGCAGGGACCCTCTCTGGGGCCAACGTCCTGACTTTC. Encoded protein: CASGAAGTLSGANVLTF. Full variable domain (outside the CDR3, taken from reference TRBV28 and TRBJ2-6): DVKVTQSSRYLVKRTGEKVFLECVQDMDHENMFWYRQDPGLGLRLIYFSYDVKMKEKGDIPEGYSVSREKKERFSLILESASTNQTSMYLCASGAAGTLSGANVLTFGAGSRLTVL.

This clone was seen a few times. This sequence joins TRBV29-1 and TRBJ1-2; D possibly corresponds to TRBD1 (5 bases). Germline-derived CDR1 and CDR2 are SQVTM and ANQGSEA. This CDR3 has 14 amino acids. V lost 7 bases to trimming and J lost 1 base, with 16 bases between them. CDR3 amino acids: CSAGRDGYNYGYTF. The CDR3 DNA reads as TGCAGCGCGGGGCGGGACGGCTATAACTATGGCTACACCTTC.

In DNA, the CDR3 is TGCGCCAGCAGCTTGGGGCTTAGCGGTTTTAACCAAGAGACCCAGTACTTC. Protein: CASSLGLSGFNQETQYF. The rearrangement uses TRBV5-1 and TRBJ2-5; D perhaps matches TRBD2 (6 bases). Germline-derived CDR1 and CDR2 are SGHRS and YFSETQ. The CDR3 spans 17 residues. V dropped 0 bases and J dropped 0 bases, with 15 bases sitting between them.

The rearrangement links TRBV3-1 (or the pseudogene TRBV3-2) to TRBJ1-5; D not certain. The length of the CDR3 is 12 residues. V was pared by 1 base and J by 7 bases, with 5 bases between. Germline V lookup: CDR1 LGHDT, CDR2 YNNKEL (reference sequence). This CDR3 is CASSQGQQPQHF. CDR3 coding DNA: TGTGCCAGCAGCCAAGGGCAACAGCCCCAGCATTTT.

The chain joins TRBV28 to TRBJ1-6, with TRBD1 as a possible D gene (6 bases). The ends were cut back, 5 bases at V and 4 bases at J, with 6 bases in the middle. The CDR3 covers 13 residues. From germline, CDR1 is MDHEN and CDR2 SYDVKM. CDR3 nucleotides: TGTGCCAGCAGTGGACAGTATAATTCACCCCTCCACTTT. Translated, it gives CASSGQYNSPLHF.

The chain is built from TRBV19 and TRBJ2-7; 8 bases agree with TRBD2. Germline lookup yields CDR1 LNHDA and CDR2 SQIVND (reference sequence). J was trimmed by 0 bases and V by 5 bases; bases with no gene match: 9. The CDR3 length is 16 residues. CDR3 bases: TGTGCCAGTAGTCCCCTAGGGACTAGGGCCTCCTACGAGCAGTACTTC. Encoded protein: CASSPLGTRASYEQYF.

The chain has TRBV6-1 and TRBJ2-1; TRBD2 matches at 10 bases. Germline V lookup: CDR1 MNHNS, CDR2 SASEGT. V shed 0 bases and J 7 bases; nucleotides not matched to a gene: 3. The CDR3 extends over 15 amino acids. For the CDR3, the DNA is TGTGCCAGCAGTGAAGCTAGCGGGGGGTCGAATGAGCAGTTCTTC. Amino acid sequence: CASSEASGGSNEQFF.